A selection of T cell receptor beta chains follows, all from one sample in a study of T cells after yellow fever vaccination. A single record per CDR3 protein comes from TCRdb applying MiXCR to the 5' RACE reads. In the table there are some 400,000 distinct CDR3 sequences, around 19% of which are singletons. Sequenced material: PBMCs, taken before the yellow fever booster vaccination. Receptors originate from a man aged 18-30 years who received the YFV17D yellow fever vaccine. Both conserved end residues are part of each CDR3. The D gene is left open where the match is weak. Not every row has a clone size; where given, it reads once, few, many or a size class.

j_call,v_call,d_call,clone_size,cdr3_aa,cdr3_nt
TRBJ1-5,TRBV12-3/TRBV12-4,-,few,CASSQGLHSNQPQHF,TGTGCCAGCAGCCAGGGGTTACATAGCAATCAGCCCCAGCATTTT
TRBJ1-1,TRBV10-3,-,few,CAISELLITEAFF,TGTGCCATCAGTGAGTTGTTGATTACTGAAGCTTTCTTT
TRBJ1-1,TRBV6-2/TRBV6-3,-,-,CASSNQGNKPNNTEAFF,TGTGCCAGCAGTAACCAAGGGAACAAGCCCAATAACACTGAAGCTTTCTTT
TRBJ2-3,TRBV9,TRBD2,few,CASSVVASGGAGDTQYF,TGTGCCAGCAGCGTAGTGGCGAGCGGGGGGGCAGGAGATACGCAGTATTTT
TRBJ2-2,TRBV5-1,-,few,CASSFRKVLPLGTGELFF,TGCGCCAGCAGCTTCAGAAAAGTCCTACCCCTGGGCACCGGGGAGCTGTTTTTT
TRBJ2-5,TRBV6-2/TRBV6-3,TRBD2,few,CASRTSGAETQYF,TGTGCCAGCAGGACTAGCGGCGCAGAGACCCAGTACTTC
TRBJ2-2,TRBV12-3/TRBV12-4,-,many,CASSFYRSGELFF,TGTGCCAGCAGTTTTTACAGGTCCGGGGAGCTGTTTTTT
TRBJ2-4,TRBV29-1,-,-,CSVEDPGLENIQYF,TGCAGCGTTGAAGACCCGGGACTTGAAAACATTCAGTACTTC
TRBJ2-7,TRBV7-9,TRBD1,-,CASSQTGVAYEQYF,TGTGCCAGCAGTCAGACAGGGGTCGCGTACGAGCAGTACTTC
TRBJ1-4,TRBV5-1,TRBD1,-,CASSTGTATNEKLFF,TGCGCCAGCAGCACGGGGACAGCAACTAATGAAAAACTGTTTTTT
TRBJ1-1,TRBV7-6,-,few,CASSRGGPPTEAFF,TGTGCCAGCAGCAGGGGGGGCCCCCCCACTGAAGCTTTCTTT
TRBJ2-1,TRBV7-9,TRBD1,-,CASVGGGTEAYNEQFF,TGTGCCAGCGTTGGCGGTGGGACAGAAGCTTACAATGAGCAGTTCTTC
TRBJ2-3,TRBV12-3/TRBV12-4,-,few,CASSSGTRTDTQYF,TGTGCCAGCAGTTCCGGGACCCGCACAGATACGCAGTATTTT
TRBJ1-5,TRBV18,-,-,CASSQGLAGNQPQHF,TGTGCCAGCTCACAAGGCCTAGCGGGCAATCAGCCCCAGCATTTT
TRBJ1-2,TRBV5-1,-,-,CASSLGGSDYGYTF,TGCGCCAGCAGCTTGGGGGGGTCGGACTATGGCTACACCTTC
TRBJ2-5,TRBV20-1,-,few,CSAIGAETQYF,TGCAGTGCTATTGGGGCAGAGACCCAGTACTTC
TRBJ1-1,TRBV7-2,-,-,CASTTAAGNTEAFF,TGTGCCAGCACCACCGCAGCGGGGAACACTGAAGCTTTCTTT
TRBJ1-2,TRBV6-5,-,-,CASRGQRPGYTF,TGTGCCAGCAGAGGACAGAGGCCTGGCTACACCTTC
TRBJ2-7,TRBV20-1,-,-,CSARDTGLGFYEQYF,TGCAGTGCTAGAGATACGGGTTTGGGCTTCTACGAGCAGTACTTC
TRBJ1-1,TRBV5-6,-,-,CASSSVGGTYTEAFF,TGTGCCAGCAGCTCGGTGGGGGGGACCTACACTGAAGCTTTCTTT
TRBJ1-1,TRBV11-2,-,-,CASSREGGRGTEAFF,TGTGCCAGCAGCCGAGAAGGGGGGCGCGGGACTGAAGCTTTCTTT
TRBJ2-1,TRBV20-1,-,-,CSARDTTGYNEQFF,TGCAGTGCTAGAGATACGACTGGTTACAATGAGCAGTTCTTC
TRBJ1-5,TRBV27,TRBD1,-,CASGKGQGTQPQHF,TGTGCCAGCGGGAAAGGACAGGGAACCCAGCCCCAGCATTTT
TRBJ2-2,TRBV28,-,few,CASSFGWSGQGRTGELFF,TGTGCCAGCAGTTTCGGCTGGTCTGGGCAGGGTCGTACCGGGGAGCTGTTTTTT
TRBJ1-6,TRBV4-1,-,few,CASSLETGRFFALHF,TGCGCCAGCAGCCTCGAAACGGGGCGGTTTTTTGCCCTCCACTTT
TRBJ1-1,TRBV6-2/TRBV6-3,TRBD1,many,CASSYFAGQGPEAFF,TGTGCCAGCAGTTACTTCGCGGGACAGGGCCCTGAAGCTTTCTTT
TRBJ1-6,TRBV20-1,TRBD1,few,CSAPGQGLINSPLHF,TGCAGTGCACCCGGACAGGGGCTGATTAATTCACCCCTCCACTTT
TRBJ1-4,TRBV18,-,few,CASSSSRGEKLFF,TGTGCCAGCTCTAGTTCCCGGGGTGAAAAACTGTTTTTT
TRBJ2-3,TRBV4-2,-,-,CASSQDSQQDTQYF,TGTGCCAGCAGCCAAGATAGCCAGCAAGATACGCAGTATTTT
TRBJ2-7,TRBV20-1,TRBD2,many,CSASGGYNEQYF,TGCAGTGCCAGCGGGGGGTACAACGAGCAGTACTTC
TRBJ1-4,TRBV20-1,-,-,CSARPAGGGSRLFF,TGCAGTGCTAGACCGGCCGGGGGGGGCAGTAGACTGTTTTTT
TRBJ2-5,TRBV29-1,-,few,CSVDRRRETQYF,TGCAGCGTGGACCGTCGACGGGAGACCCAGTACTTC
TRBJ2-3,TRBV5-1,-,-,CASSSDLGRTDTQYF,TGCGCCAGCAGCTCGGACTTGGGGCGCACAGATACGCAGTATTTT
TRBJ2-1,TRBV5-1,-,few,CASSPTPSSYNEQFF,TGCGCCAGCAGCCCCACCCCGAGCTCCTACAATGAGCAGTTCTTC
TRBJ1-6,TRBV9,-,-,CASSVSPEGGSPLHF,TGTGCCAGCAGCGTATCCCCAGAAGGAGGGTCACCCCTCCACTTT
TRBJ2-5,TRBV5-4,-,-,CASSTSGGQGTQYF,TGTGCCAGCAGCACGTCGGGGGGCCAGGGGACCCAGTACTTC
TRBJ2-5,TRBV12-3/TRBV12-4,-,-,CASSLARRAQYF,TGTGCCAGCAGTTTAGCGCGGAGGGCCCAGTACTTC
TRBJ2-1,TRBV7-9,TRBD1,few,CASSPRQGEGLTRYNEQFF,TGTGCCAGCAGCCCCCGACAGGGAGAGGGCTTAACCCGCTACAATGAGCAGTTCTTC
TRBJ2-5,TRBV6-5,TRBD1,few,CASRKGQKYF,TGTGCCAGCAGAAAGGGACAGAAATACTTC
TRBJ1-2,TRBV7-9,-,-,CASRKDRNYGYTF,TGTGCCAGCAGAAAAGACAGGAACTATGGCTACACCTTC
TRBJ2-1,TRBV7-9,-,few,CASGTRTRDEQFF,TGTGCCAGCGGGACGCGGACACGGGATGAGCAGTTCTTC
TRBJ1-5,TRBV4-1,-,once,CASSQAAPQPQHF,TGCGCCAGCAGCCAAGCCGCGCCTCAGCCCCAGCATTTT